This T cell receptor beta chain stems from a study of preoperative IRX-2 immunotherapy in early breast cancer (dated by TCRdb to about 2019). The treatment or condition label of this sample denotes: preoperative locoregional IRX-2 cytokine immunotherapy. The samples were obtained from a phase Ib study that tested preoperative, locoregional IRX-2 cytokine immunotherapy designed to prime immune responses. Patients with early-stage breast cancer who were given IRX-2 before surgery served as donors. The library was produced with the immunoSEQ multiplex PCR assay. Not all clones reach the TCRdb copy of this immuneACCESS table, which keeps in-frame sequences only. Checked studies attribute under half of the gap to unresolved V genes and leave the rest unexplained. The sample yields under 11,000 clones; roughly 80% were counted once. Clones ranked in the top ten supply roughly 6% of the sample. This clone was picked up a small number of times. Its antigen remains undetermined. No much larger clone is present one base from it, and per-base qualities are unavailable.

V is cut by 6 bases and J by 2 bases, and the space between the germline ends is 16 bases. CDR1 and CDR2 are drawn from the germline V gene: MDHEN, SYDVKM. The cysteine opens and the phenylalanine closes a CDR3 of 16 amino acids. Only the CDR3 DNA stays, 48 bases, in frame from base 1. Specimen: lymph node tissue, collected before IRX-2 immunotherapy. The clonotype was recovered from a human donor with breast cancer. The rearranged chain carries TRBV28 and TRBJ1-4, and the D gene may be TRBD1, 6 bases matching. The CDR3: CASRNGGAKTNEKLFF. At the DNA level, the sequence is TGTGCCAGCAGGAACGGGGGGGCCAAGACTAATGAAAAACTGTTTTTT.